The 16 T cell receptor beta chains below come from one sample, sequenced in a study of blood T cell repertoires in COVID-19. This table comes from immunoSEQ multiplex PCR, and its TCRdb copy is limited to in-frame clones, with some not included. This sample has hundreds of thousands of clones; approximately 91% occur once, and the top ten carry around 0.67%. The material sequenced was peripheral blood. All receptors come from a human donor in a cohort sampled during active COVID-19.

The chain links TRBV18 to TRBJ2-7, with D possibly matching TRBD2 (6 bases). V lost 5 bases and J 0 bases, leaving 14 bases between the germline ends. The germline CDR1 and CDR2 sequences are KGHSH and LQKENI. CDR3 length: 15 amino acids. CDR3 nucleotide sequence: TGTGCCAGCTCAGCCCTTCTAGCGAGCTCCTACGAGCAGTACTTC. It encodes CASSALLASSYEQYF.

This chain links TRBV11-3 with TRBJ2-3; 10 positions match TRBD2. This CDR3 contains 16 residues. V lost 1 base and J lost 2; bases outside the gene matches: 3. Germline loops: CDR1 SGHNT, CDR2 YENEEA. CDR3: CASSLGSGRITDTQYF. Here the CDR3 DNA reads TGTGCCAGCAGCTTAGGTAGCGGGAGGATCACAGATACGCAGTATTTT.

The chain has TRBV5-1 and TRBJ2-7; weak D call: TRBD1 (6 bases). CDR1 SGHRS and CDR2 YFSETQ come from the germline V gene. This CDR3 is built from 14 residues. Trimming stripped 3 bases from V and 4 bases from J, with 14 bases between. The DNA of the CDR3 is TGCGCCAGCAGCTACGACAGGCGTGAATACGAGCAGTACTTC. Encoded protein: CASSYDRREYEQYF.

The genes are TRBV7-2 and TRBJ1-6; 7 nucleotides agree with TRBD1. The germline V gene has CDR1 SGHTA and CDR2 FQGNSA. This CDR3 is built from 15 residues. With V trimmed by 4 bases and J by 6 bases, 6 bases remained unmatched. This chain's CDR3 is CASSSVRGTNSPLHF. CDR3 DNA: TGTGCCAGCAGCTCGGTCAGGGGGACTAATTCACCCCTCCACTTT.

The chain links TRBV19 to TRBJ1-2, with a tentative D call TRBD1 (5 bases). CDR1 is LNHDA and CDR2 is SQIVND in the germline V gene (reference sequence). V lost 5 bases to trimming and J lost 4 bases, with 23 bases between them. The CDR3 runs 17 residues. The CDR3 region is CASSRQTDPLPSYGYTF. DNA for the CDR3: TGTGCCAGTAGTCGCCAGACAGACCCACTCCCTAGCTATGGCTACACCTTC.

The CDR3 DNA reads TGTGCCATGGCTGGGGACACTTACTCTGGAAACACCATATATTTT. Its translation is CAMAGDTYSGNTIYF. The V call is TRBV10-3, the J call TRBJ1-3; D is possibly TRBD1 (6 bases). The CDR3 loop spans 15 amino acids. The germline gives CDR1 ENHRY, CDR2 SYGVKD. V was shortened by 9 bases and J by 0 bases, with 15 bases between the two germline ends.

The gene calls are TRBV30 and TRBJ2-7; 7 bases agree with TRBD1. The CDR3 totals 13 residues. From germline, CDR1 is GTSNPN and CDR2 SVGIG (reference sequence). Unmatched junction bases numbered 7, after V lost 2 bases and J lost 6 bases. The CDR3 spells CAWSTSSGGEQYF. The CDR3 nucleotides are TGTGCCTGGAGTACGTCATCAGGGGGCGAGCAGTACTTC.

V is TRBV4-3 and J is TRBJ2-7; 8 positions match TRBD2. Germline lookup yields CDR1 LGHNA and CDR2 YSLEER. The length of the CDR3 is 15 residues. J gave up 2 bases and V 5 bases, and 8 bases lay outside the gene matches. The CDR3 protein is CASSLLAEGAYEQYF. For the CDR3, the DNA is TGCGCCAGCAGCTTACTAGCGGAGGGGGCCTACGAGCAGTACTTC.

This rearrangement joins TRBV5-1 to TRBJ1-4; D might be TRBD1 (5 bases). The V end was cut by 0 bases, the J end by 5 bases, with 20 bases between. Germline V gene data show CDR1 as SGHRS and CDR2 as YFSETQ. This CDR3 has 18 residues. CDR3 protein: CASSLVLRGLQKNEKLFF. The CDR3 coding sequence is TGCGCCAGCAGCTTGGTCTTGCGGGGGTTACAAAAAAATGAAAAACTGTTTTTT.

This sequence joins TRBV27 and TRBJ1-3, with a weak D call TRBD1 (6 bases). Germline loops: CDR1 MNHEY, CDR2 SMNVEV (reference sequence). The V and J ends lost 7 bases and 7 bases respectively, with 20 bases between them. The CDR3 is 15 residues long. DNA for the CDR3: TGTGCCAGCACTGCCGGGACACTGCAATCGAACACCATATATTTT. Translated, it gives CASTAGTLQSNTIYF.

This chain connects TRBV5-1 to TRBJ2-3; D ambiguous. Germline lookup yields CDR1 SGHRS and CDR2 YFSETQ. Trimming removed 2 bases from V and 2 bases from J, with 12 bases in between. There are 15 residues in the CDR3. CDR3 in DNA: TGCGCCAGCAGCTTTGGTGAGTCGAACACAGATACGCAGTATTTT. Protein sequence: CASSFGESNTDTQYF. Supplemented by reference TRBV5-1 and TRBJ2-3, the full variable domain reads KAGVTQTPRYLIKTRGQQVTLSCSPISGHRSVSWYQQTPGQGLQFLFEYFSETQRNKGNFPGRFSGRQFSNSRSEMNVSTLELGDSALYLCASSFGESNTDTQYFGPGTRLTVL.

The chain has TRBV18 and TRBJ2-7; maybe TRBD1 (7 bases). Germline V gene lookup returns CDR1 KGHSH and CDR2 LQKENI. V gave up 0 bases and J gave up 5 bases, with 14 bases separating them. This CDR3 spans 15 amino acids. Here the CDR3 DNA reads TGTGCCAGCTCACCACCGTTAGGAGGGGGCCACGAGCAGTACTTC. Protein product: CASSPPLGGGHEQYF.

The chain carries TRBV28 and TRBJ2-7; TRBD1 agrees at 9 bases. Trimming took 3 bases from V and 6 from J; bases not matched to a gene: 18. Germline loops: CDR1 MDHEN, CDR2 SYDVKM. The CDR3 has 18 residues. The CDR3 DNA sequence: TGTGCCAGCAGTTTGTTCCTGATCCGACAGGGGGGGAAGATCGAGCAGTACTTC. Its protein is CASSLFLIRQGGKIEQYF.

The rearrangement joins TRBV20-1 to TRBJ2-3; TRBD2 might be the D (5 bases). The CDR3 spans 11 residues. The germline V gene has CDR1 DFQATT and CDR2 SNEGSKA (reference sequence). In DNA, the CDR3 is TGCGGTCTACTAGGGTACGATACGCAGTATTTT. This encodes CGLLGYDTQYF.

The chain is built from TRBV7-9 and TRBJ2-7, with 7 nucleotides matching TRBD2. This CDR3 has 13 residues. Germline V gene data show CDR1 as SEHNR and CDR2 as FQNEAQ (reference sequence). Trimming took 6 bases from V and 2 from J; bases not matched to a gene: 4. The DNA of the CDR3 is TGTGCCAGCAGGCCAACTAGCGCCTACGAGCAGTACTTC. Its translation: CASRPTSAYEQYF.

The rearrangement links TRBV5-8 to TRBJ1-2; TRBD1 matches at 7 bases. There are 14 residues in the CDR3. Germline trimming cut 1 base from V and 7 bases from J; bases unmatched to any gene: 7. Looked up from germline, CDR1 is SGHTS and CDR2 is YDEGEE. The CDR3 loop is CASSLREGAGGYTF. The CDR3 DNA sequence: TGTGCCAGCAGCTTGCGTGAGGGGGCTGGTGGCTACACCTTC. Together with reference TRBV5-8 and TRBJ1-2, the CDR3 gives the full variable domain: EAGVTQSPTHLIKTRGQQATLRCSPISGHTSVYWYQQALGLGLQFLLWYDEGEERNRGNFPPRFSGRQFPNYSSELNVNALELEDSALYLCASSLREGAGGYTFGSGTRLTVV.